The 21 T cell receptor beta chains in this list originate from one sample, sequenced in a study of T cell repertoires in ileal Crohn's disease. Generated by immunoSEQ multiplex PCR, the TCRdb table keeps only in-frame clones and is missing some. The table has roughly 8,600 clones, 85% seen once; the top ten hold 9.5% to 12%. The time point is: inflamed ileum from the surgical specimen. The sample was ileal tissue. The receptor set was obtained from an adult with Crohn's disease.

The rearrangement uses TRBV12-5 and TRBJ1-3, with a weak D call TRBD1 (6 bases). This CDR3 contains 13 residues. Germline V gene data show CDR1 as LGHNT and CDR2 as FRNRAP. The V end was cut by 4 bases, the J end by 4 bases, with 8 bases between. The CDR3 nucleotides are TGTGCTAGTGGTTCCGACAGGGGAAACACCATATATTTT. Encoded protein: CASGSDRGNTIYF.

The gene calls are TRBV18 and TRBJ1-3; no clear D. The V gene lost 7 bases and the J gene lost 2 bases, with 3 bases spanning the gap. In germline, CDR1 is KGHSH, CDR2 LQKENI. The CDR3 has 11 residues. The CDR3 loop is CASLTGNTIYF. Written as DNA, the CDR3 is TGTGCCAGCTTAACTGGAAACACCATATATTTT.

The genes are TRBV5-1 and TRBJ1-1; D is undetermined. CDR3 size: 14 residues. V was clipped by 2 bases and J by 1 base, with 9 bases between them. Looked up from germline, CDR1 is SGHRS and CDR2 is YFSETQ. The chain's CDR3 is CASSFAGPNTEAFF. CDR3 bases: TGCGCCAGCAGCTTTGCCGGTCCGAACACTGAAGCTTTCTTT.

This clone was found a few times. V and J are TRBV7-2 and TRBJ1-5, with TRBD1 as a possible D gene (6 bases). Germline loops: CDR1 SGHTA, CDR2 FQGNSA. Trimming left V 5 bases short and J 3 bases short, with 14 bases between. The CDR3 contains 15 residues. The CDR3 DNA reads as TGTGCCAGCAGCCGGGACATATCGAACAATCAGCCCCAGCATTTT. Translated: CASSRDISNNQPQHF.

The CDR3 is CASSLGGTFTEAFF. As DNA, the CDR3 is TGTGCCAGCAGCTTAGGAGGGACCTTCACTGAAGCTTTCTTT. The chain has TRBV7-9 and TRBJ1-1, with D possibly TRBD1 on 5 matching bases. The germline gives CDR1 SEHNR, CDR2 FQNEAQ (reference sequence). The CDR3 is 14 amino acids. V lost 1 base, J lost 4 bases, and 10 bases lay in between.

This clone was observed once. V and J are TRBV23-1 and TRBJ2-4, with 7 positions matching TRBD1. TRBV23-1 is annotated as an ORF whose role is uncertain. Trimming at V came to 2 bases and at J to 0 bases, leaving 16 bases not matched to a gene. The length of the CDR3 is 20 residues. CDR3 protein: CASSQPKTGAPWIAKNIQYF. The CDR3 coding sequence is TGCGCCAGCAGTCAACCCAAAACAGGGGCTCCTTGGATAGCCAAAAACATTCAGTACTTC.

This chain uses TRBV19 with TRBJ1-5; D unclear. CDR1 is LNHDA, CDR2 SQIVND, per germline (reference sequence). This CDR3 region has 15 residues. V dropped 5 bases and J dropped 0 bases, with 11 bases sitting between them. The CDR3 sequence is CASSLAISSNQPQHF. The CDR3 nucleotides are TGTGCCAGTAGTCTCGCTATATCTAGCAATCAGCCCCAGCATTTT.

The chain couples TRBV9 to TRBJ2-6; D gene ambiguous. Germline CDR1 SGDLS, CDR2 YYNGEE. The CDR3 is 15 residues long. V gave up 4 bases and J gave up 0 bases, with 8 bases separating them. This chain's CDR3 is CASSPRDSGANVLTF. In nucleotides, the CDR3 is TGTGCCAGCAGCCCACGAGACTCTGGGGCCAACGTCCTGACTTTC. The full variable domain, completed using reference TRBV9 and TRBJ2-6, is DSGVTQTPKHLITATGQRVTLRCSPRSGDLSVYWYQQSLDQGLQFLIQYYNGEERAKGNILERFSAQQFPDLHSELNLSSLELGDSALYFCASSPRDSGANVLTFGAGSRLTVL.

The genes are TRBV2 and TRBJ2-7; D is unclear. Germline V gene sequence: CDR1 SNHLY, CDR2 FYNNEI. The CDR3 runs to 13 residues. V lost 6 bases to trimming and J lost 2 bases, with 11 bases between them. CDR3 amino acids: CASSFGFAYEQYF. The CDR3 DNA is TGTGCCAGCAGCTTCGGATTTGCCTACGAGCAGTACTTC. Drawing the rest from reference TRBV2 and TRBJ2-7, the complete variable domain is EPEVTQTPSHQVTQMGQEVILRCVPISNHLYFYWYRQILGQKVEFLVSFYNNEISEKSEIFDDQFSVERPDGSNFTLKIRSTKLEDSAMYFCASSFGFAYEQYFGPGTRLTVT.

The chain couples TRBV7-8 to TRBJ1-1, with no clear D. The CDR3 sequence is 17 residues long. CDR1 and CDR2 (germline): SGHVS, FQNEAQ. Trimming removed 8 bases from V and 4 bases from J, with 26 bases in between. This chain's CDR3 is CASRRTPRHAARTEAFF. The CDR3 DNA sequence: TGTGCCAGCCGCCGCACTCCCCGACACGCTGCTCGCACTGAAGCTTTCTTT. Looking up the rest from reference TRBV7-8 and TRBJ1-1 gives the full variable domain: GAGVSQSPRYKVAKRGQDVALRCDPISGHVSLFWYQQALGQGPEFLTYFQNEAQLDKSGLPSDRFFAERPEGSVSTLKIQRTQQEDSAVYLCASRRTPRHAARTEAFFGQGTRLTVV.

V and J are TRBV14 and TRBJ1-1, with 7 nucleotides matching TRBD1. The J segment lost 2 bases and the V segment lost 3 bases, leaving 12 bases of the junction unmatched. The CDR3 is made up of 17 amino acids. Per the germline V gene, CDR1 is SGHDN and CDR2 is FVKESK. This CDR3 is CASSHAFRGQLNTEAFF. CDR3 nucleotide sequence: TGTGCCAGCAGCCACGCCTTCAGGGGACAGTTAAACACTGAAGCTTTCTTT. Full variable domain (remainder filled in from reference TRBV14 and TRBJ1-1): EAGVTQFPSHSVIEKGQTVTLRCDPISGHDNLYWYRRVMGKEIKFLLHFVKESKQDESGMPNNRFLAERTGGTYSTLKVQPAELEDSGVYFCASSHAFRGQLNTEAFFGQGTRLTVV.

The V gene is TRBV6-1, the J gene TRBJ1-2, with D possibly being TRBD1 (6 bases). Trimming removed 8 bases at V and 8 bases at J, with 18 bases between. This CDR3 spans 13 amino acids. Germline CDR1 is MNHNS and CDR2 is SASEGT. CDR3 nucleotide sequence: TGTGCCAGCCTCGGGGACAACTATGTGGGCTACACCTTC. Residues: CASLGDNYVGYTF.

This chain links TRBV19 with TRBJ2-2, with D tentatively TRBD2 (6 bases). V was trimmed by 3 bases and J by 6 bases, leaving 11 bases between them. Germline V gene sequence: CDR1 LNHDA, CDR2 SQIVND (reference sequence). The CDR3 consists of 14 residues. DNA of the CDR3: TGTGCCAGTAGTATGGTAGGGGAGGCCGGGGAGCTGTTTTTT. Residues: CASSMVGEAGELFF.

The chain has TRBV30 and TRBJ2-2; D possibly corresponds to TRBD1 (5 bases). The CDR3 has 15 amino acids. Trimming shortened V by 0 bases and J by 4 bases, and 12 bases separated the two germline ends. Germline CDR1 is GTSNPN and CDR2 is SVGIG (reference sequence). The chain's CDR3 is CAWSVLTETTGELFF. The CDR3 bases are TGTGCCTGGAGTGTACTGACAGAGACCACCGGGGAGCTGTTTTTT.

The chain is built from TRBV5-6 and TRBJ2-3, with unresolved D. The CDR3 covers 15 residues. The germline V and J ends were trimmed by 2 bases and 0 bases, with 10 bases remaining between them. Looked up from germline, CDR1 is SGHDT and CDR2 is YYEEEE. CDR3 region: CASSFQGLSTDTQYF. The CDR3 nucleotides are TGTGCCAGCAGCTTTCAAGGCCTCAGCACAGATACGCAGTATTTT.

This chain links TRBV5-8 with TRBJ1-6, with D possibly TRBD1 on 6 matching bases. Trimming left V 7 bases short and J 4 bases short, with 15 bases between. CDR3 size: 15 residues. CDR1 and CDR2 (germline): SGHTS, YDEGEE. The CDR3 bases are TGTGCCAGCCCTCCCAGGGGCGCTTATAATTCACCCCTCCACTTT. Its translation is CASPPRGAYNSPLHF.

The genes are TRBV5-4 and TRBJ2-7, with TRBD2 matching over 7 bases. After removal of 5 bases from V and 2 bases from J, the junction contained 4 bases not matched to a gene. Germline V gene data show CDR1 as SGHNT and CDR2 as YYREEE (reference sequence). The CDR3 spans 13 residues. DNA of the CDR3: TGTGCCAGCAGGGGGACTAACACCTACGAGCAGTACTTC. It yields the protein CASRGTNTYEQYF.

J is TRBJ2-2 and V is TRBV29-1; D remains ambiguous. The V gene lost 5 bases and the J gene lost 9 bases, with 10 bases spanning the gap. CDR1 is SQVTM and CDR2 is ANQGSEA in the germline V gene. The CDR3 spans 11 residues. CDR3 sequence (DNA): TGCAGCGTTCTAGGCCGAAGGGAGCTGTTTTTT. Translating gives CSVLGRRELFF.

This clone is labeled large. The gene calls are TRBV14 and TRBJ1-1, with D possibly matching TRBD1 (5 bases). Trimming took off 0 bases at V and 11 bases at J, with 10 bases between the two ends. The CDR3 contains 12 residues. CDR1 and CDR2 (germline): SGHDN, FVKESK. CDR3 sequence (DNA): TGTGCCAGCAGCCAAGACAGGGCCAGGGCTTTCTTT. Protein: CASSQDRARAFF.

This clone was observed a handful of times. The chain employs TRBV27 and TRBJ2-5; D is possibly TRBD2 (5 bases). This CDR3 is built from 14 residues. The V end lost 7 bases, the J end lost 4 bases, and 16 bases lay between the germline ends. Looked up from germline, CDR1 is MNHEY and CDR2 is SMNVEV (reference sequence). The CDR3 nucleotides are TGTGCCAGCAATCATAACGGGGTTCGAGAGACCCAGTACTTC. Protein sequence: CASNHNGVRETQYF.

The chain has TRBV29-1 and TRBJ1-2; unclear D gene. Per germline, CDR1 SQVTM and CDR2 ANQGSEA. This CDR3 has 16 residues. V gave up 1 base and J gave up 4 bases, with 19 bases separating them. DNA of the CDR3: TGCAGCGTTGAAGGGTCGGGCAGACAAAACCCCTATGGCTACACCTTC. It specifies CSVEGSGRQNPYGYTF.